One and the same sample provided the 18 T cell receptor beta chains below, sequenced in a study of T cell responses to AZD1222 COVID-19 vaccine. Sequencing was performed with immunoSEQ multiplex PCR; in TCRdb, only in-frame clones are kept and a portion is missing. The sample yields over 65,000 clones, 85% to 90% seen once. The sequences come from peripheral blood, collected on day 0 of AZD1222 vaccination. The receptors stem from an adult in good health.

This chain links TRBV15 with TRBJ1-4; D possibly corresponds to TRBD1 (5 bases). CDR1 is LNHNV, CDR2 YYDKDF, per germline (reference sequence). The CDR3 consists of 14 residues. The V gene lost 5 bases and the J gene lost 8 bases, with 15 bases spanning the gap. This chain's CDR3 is CATSPRGGDEKLFF. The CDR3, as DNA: TGTGCCACCAGCCCCCGTGGGGGGGACGAAAAACTGTTTTTT.

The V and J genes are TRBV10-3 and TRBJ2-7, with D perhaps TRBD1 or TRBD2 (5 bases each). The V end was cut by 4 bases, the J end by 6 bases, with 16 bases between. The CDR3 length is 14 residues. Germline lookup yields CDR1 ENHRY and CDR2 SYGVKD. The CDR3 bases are TGTGCCATCAGTGGAGGGGCAGGGTGGTCCGAGCAGTACTTC. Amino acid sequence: CAISGGAGWSEQYF.

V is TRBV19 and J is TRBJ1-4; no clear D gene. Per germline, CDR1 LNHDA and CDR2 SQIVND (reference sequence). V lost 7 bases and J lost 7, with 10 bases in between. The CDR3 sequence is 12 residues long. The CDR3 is CASMNYPEKLFF. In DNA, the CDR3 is TGTGCCAGTATGAATTACCCTGAAAAACTGTTTTTT.

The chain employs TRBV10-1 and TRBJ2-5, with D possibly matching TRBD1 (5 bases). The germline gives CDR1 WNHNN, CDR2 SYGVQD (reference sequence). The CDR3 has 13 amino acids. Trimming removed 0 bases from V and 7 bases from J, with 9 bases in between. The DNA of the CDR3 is TGCGCCAGCAGTGAGTCGGGGCTCAGGACCCAGTACTTC. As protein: CASSESGLRTQYF.

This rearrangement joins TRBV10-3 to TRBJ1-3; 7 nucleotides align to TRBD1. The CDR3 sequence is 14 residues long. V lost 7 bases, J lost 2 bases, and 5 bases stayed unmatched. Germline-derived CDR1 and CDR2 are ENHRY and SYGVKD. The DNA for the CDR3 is TGTGCCATCATGGTTGACAGGGCTGGAAACACCATATATTTT. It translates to CAIMVDRAGNTIYF.

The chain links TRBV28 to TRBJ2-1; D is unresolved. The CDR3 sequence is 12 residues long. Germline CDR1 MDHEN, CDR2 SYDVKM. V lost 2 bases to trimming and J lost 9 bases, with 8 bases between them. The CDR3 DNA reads TGTGCCAGCAGTTTACCTCGGGTTGAGCAGTTCTTC. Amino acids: CASSLPRVEQFF.

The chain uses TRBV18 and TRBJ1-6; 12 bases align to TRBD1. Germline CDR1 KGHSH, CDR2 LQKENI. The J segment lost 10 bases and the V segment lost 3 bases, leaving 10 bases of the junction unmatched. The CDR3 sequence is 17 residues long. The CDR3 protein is CASSPTTTGTGGSPLHF. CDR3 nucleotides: TGTGCCAGCTCACCGACGACTACCGGGACAGGGGGCTCACCCCTCCACTTT.

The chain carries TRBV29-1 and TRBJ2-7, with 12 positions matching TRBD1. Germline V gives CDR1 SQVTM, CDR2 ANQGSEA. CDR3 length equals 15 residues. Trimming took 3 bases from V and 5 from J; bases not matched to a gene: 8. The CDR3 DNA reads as TGCAGCGTTGAGGATCCCGGGACAGGGGGCAACGAGCAGTACTTC. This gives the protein CSVEDPGTGGNEQYF.

The chain's CDR3 is CASSKTGGAGELFF. The DNA for the CDR3 is TGCGCCAGCAGCAAGACAGGGGGGGCCGGGGAGCTGTTTTTT. The chain is built from TRBV5-1 and TRBJ2-2; 9 bases line up with TRBD1. There are 14 residues in the CDR3. Per the germline V gene, CDR1 is SGHRS and CDR2 is YFSETQ. J was trimmed by 6 bases and V by 4 bases; bases with no gene match: 4.

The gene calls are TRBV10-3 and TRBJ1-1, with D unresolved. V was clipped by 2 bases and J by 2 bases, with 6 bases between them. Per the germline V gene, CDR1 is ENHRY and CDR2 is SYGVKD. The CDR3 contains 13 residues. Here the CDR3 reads CAISEGVNTEAFF. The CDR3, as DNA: TGTGCCATCAGTGAGGGCGTAAACACTGAAGCTTTCTTT.

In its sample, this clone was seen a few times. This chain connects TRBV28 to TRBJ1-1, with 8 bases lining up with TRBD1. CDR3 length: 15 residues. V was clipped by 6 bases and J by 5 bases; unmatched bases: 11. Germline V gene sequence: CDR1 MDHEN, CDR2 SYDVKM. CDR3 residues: CASRESRGLGTEAFF. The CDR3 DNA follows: TGTGCCAGCAGGGAATCCAGGGGGCTCGGGACTGAAGCTTTCTTT.

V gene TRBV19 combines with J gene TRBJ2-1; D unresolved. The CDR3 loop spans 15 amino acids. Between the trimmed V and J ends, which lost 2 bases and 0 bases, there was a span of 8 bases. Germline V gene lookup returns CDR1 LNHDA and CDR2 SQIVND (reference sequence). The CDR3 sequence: CASSITHSSYNEQFF. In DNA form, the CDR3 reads TGTGCCAGTAGTATAACGCACTCCTCCTACAATGAGCAGTTCTTC.

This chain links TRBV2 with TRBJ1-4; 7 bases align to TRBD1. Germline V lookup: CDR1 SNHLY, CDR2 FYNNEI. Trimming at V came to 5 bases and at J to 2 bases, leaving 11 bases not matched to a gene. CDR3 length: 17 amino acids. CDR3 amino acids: CASSRTGGVGTNEKLFF. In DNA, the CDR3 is TGTGCCAGCAGTCGGACAGGAGGGGTTGGCACTAATGAAAAACTGTTTTTT. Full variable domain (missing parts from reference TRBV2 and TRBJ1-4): EPEVTQTPSHQVTQMGQEVILRCVPISNHLYFYWYRQILGQKVEFLVSFYNNEISEKSEIFDDQFSVERPDGSNFTLKIRSTKLEDSAMYFCASSRTGGVGTNEKLFFGSGTQLSVL.

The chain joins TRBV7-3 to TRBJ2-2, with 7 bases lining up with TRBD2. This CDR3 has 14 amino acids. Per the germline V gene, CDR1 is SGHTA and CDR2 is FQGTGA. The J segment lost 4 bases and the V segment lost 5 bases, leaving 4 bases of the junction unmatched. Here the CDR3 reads CASSPAGFTGELFF. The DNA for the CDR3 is TGTGCCAGCAGCCCAGCGGGGTTCACCGGGGAGCTGTTTTTT. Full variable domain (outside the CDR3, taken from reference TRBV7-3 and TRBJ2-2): GAGVSQTPSNKVTEKGKYVELRCDPISGHTALYWYRQSLGQGPEFLIYFQGTGAADDSGLPNDRFFAVRPEGSVSTLKIQRTERGDSAVYLCASSPAGFTGELFFGEGSRLTVL.

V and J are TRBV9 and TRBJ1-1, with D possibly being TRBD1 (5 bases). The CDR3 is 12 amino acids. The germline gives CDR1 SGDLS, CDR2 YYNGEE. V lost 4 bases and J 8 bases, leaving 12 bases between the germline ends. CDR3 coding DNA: TGTGCCAGCAGCACGAGCTCAGGGGAAGCTTTCTTT. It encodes CASSTSSGEAFF.

This CDR3 reads CASRTGGATNEKLFF. The CDR3 DNA follows: TGCGCCAGCAGAACGGGGGGCGCAACTAATGAAAAACTGTTTTTT. V is TRBV5-1 and J is TRBJ1-4; TRBD1 might be the D (6 bases). Germline values: CDR1 SGHRS, CDR2 YFSETQ. The CDR3 runs 15 residues. The V and J ends lost 5 bases and 0 bases respectively, with 11 bases between them.

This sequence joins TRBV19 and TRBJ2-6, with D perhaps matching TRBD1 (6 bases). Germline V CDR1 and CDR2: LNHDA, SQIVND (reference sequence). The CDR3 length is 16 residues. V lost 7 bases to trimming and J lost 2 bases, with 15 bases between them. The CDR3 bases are TGTGCCAGTACCACTCGACAGGCGACTGGGGCCAACGTCCTGACTTTC. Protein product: CASTTRQATGANVLTF.

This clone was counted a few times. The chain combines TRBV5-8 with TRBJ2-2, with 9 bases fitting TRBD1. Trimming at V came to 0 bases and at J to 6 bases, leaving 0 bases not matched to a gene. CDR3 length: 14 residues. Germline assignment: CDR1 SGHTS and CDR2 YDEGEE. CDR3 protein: CASSLGQGAGELFF. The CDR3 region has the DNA TGTGCCAGCAGCTTGGGACAGGGGGCCGGGGAGCTGTTTTTT. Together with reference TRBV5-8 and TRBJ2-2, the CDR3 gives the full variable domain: EAGVTQSPTHLIKTRGQQATLRCSPISGHTSVYWYQQALGLGLQFLLWYDEGEERNRGNFPPRFSGRQFPNYSSELNVNALELEDSALYLCASSLGQGAGELFFGEGSRLTVL.